These T cell receptor beta chains were read from a single sample in a study of T cells in Graves' hyperthyroidism and ophthalmopathy. A single record per CDR3 protein comes from TCRdb applying MiXCR to the multiplex PCR reads. The sample shows more than 300,000 distinct CDR3 sequences, about 13% of them seen only once. The sample taken for sequencing was blood. These receptors were taken from a woman between 18 and 30 years old with Graves' hyperthyroidism. The CDR3 runs from the conserved cysteine through the conserved F or W. D genes are given only for firm matches. Expanded clones are given a class, and other clones once, few, many or no size at all.

>many|TRBV6-1|TRBJ2-3|TRBD1
CASMIQGAGTDTQYF
TGTGCCAGCATGATCCAGGGGGCAGGGACAGATACGCAGTATTTT
>-|TRBV10-2|TRBJ1-4|-
CATIDSATNEKLFF
TGCGCCACCATCGACAGCGCAACTAATGAAAAACTGTTTTTT
>-|TRBV7-9|TRBJ1-3|-
CASSRIDTSGNTIYF
TGTGCCAGCAGCAGAATCGACACCTCTGGAAACACCATATATTTT
>many|TRBV28|TRBJ1-2|TRBD1
CASSHHGTDLGYTF
TGTGCCAGCAGCCACCATGGGACAGACCTTGGCTACACCTTC
>-|TRBV24-1|TRBJ2-7|TRBD1
CATRGDRGEQYF
TGTGCCACCAGGGGGGACAGAGGCGAGCAGTACTTC
>few|TRBV6-5|TRBJ2-5|-
CASSYPAGQGLSLYF
TGTGCCAGCAGTTACCCTGCGGGTCAGGGACTTTCGTTGTACTTC
>-|TRBV9|TRBJ2-5|-
CASSGVEGVGQETQYF
TGTGCCAGCAGCGGGGTAGAGGGGGTAGGGCAAGAGACCCAGTACTTC
>many|TRBV20-1|TRBJ2-3|-
CSARRVDTQYF
TGCAGTGCTAGGAGGGTAGATACGCAGTATTTT
>many|TRBV20-1|TRBJ1-2|TRBD1
CSAAGTAIVYGYTF
TGCAGTGCAGCCGGGACAGCGATCGTCTATGGCTACACCTTC
>many|TRBV5-1|TRBJ2-5|-
CASTIGQGQETQYF
TGCGCCAGCACCATCGGGCAGGGACAAGAGACCCAGTACTTC
>-|TRBV5-5|TRBJ2-3|TRBD1
CASSLQGIAQYF
TGTGCCAGCAGCTTACAGGGGATTGCGCAGTATTTT
>many|TRBV7-9|TRBJ2-5|TRBD1
CASSRTGVFETQYF
TGTGCCAGCAGCAGGACAGGGGTGTTCGAGACCCAGTACTTC
>many|TRBV2|TRBJ1-1|-
CASSQDKNTEAFF
TGTGCCAGCAGTCAAGACAAGAACACTGAAGCTTTCTTT
>many|TRBV7-2|TRBJ1-1|-
CASSLWDTEAFF
TGTGCCAGCAGCTTATGGGACACTGAAGCTTTCTTT
>few|TRBV28|TRBJ2-5|-
CASRRPPRAGRWETQYF
TGTGCCAGCCGTCGCCCCCCCCGGGCAGGGCGCTGGGAGACCCAGTACTTC
>-|TRBV9|TRBJ2-2|TRBD1
CASSASGTGGSGELFF
TGTGCCAGCAGCGCCTCCGGGACAGGGGGCTCCGGGGAGCTGTTTTTT
>many|TRBV20-1|TRBJ1-5|-
CSALRAGGLNQPQHF
TGCAGTGCTCTACGGGCCGGGGGCCTCAATCAGCCCCAGCATTTT
>many|TRBV18|TRBJ2-7|-
CASSPRGPGFEQYF
TGTGCCAGCTCACCCCGGGGACCAGGGTTCGAGCAGTACTTC
>many|TRBV7-8|TRBJ2-3|-
CASSLELGGAPDTQYF
TGTGCCAGCAGCTTAGAGTTGGGCGGGGCCCCAGATACGCAGTATTTT
>-|TRBV3-1|TRBJ1-1|TRBD1
CASSRPQGATEAFF
TGTGCCAGCAGCCGACCACAGGGGGCGACTGAAGCTTTCTTT
>-|TRBV19|TRBJ2-1|TRBD1
CASSIGGTGAPAQTNEQFF
TGTGCCAGTAGTATAGGGGGGACAGGGGCCCCGGCCCAAACCAATGAGCAGTTCTTC
>many|TRBV5-1|TRBJ2-7|-
CASSLVAGSSYEQYF
TGCGCCAGCAGCTTGGTGGCAGGGTCGAGTTACGAGCAGTACTTC
>many|TRBV18|TRBJ2-7|TRBD1
CASSPRQGNTEQYF
TGTGCCAGCTCCCCTAGACAGGGGAACACAGAGCAGTACTTC
>many|TRBV20-1|TRBJ2-7|-
CSGRGGSYEQYF
TGCAGTGGCCGAGGTGGGAGCTACGAGCAGTACTTC
>many|TRBV12-3/TRBV12-4|TRBJ1-5|-
CASSFSALGNQPQHF
TGTGCCAGCAGTTTTTCCGCGCTGGGGAATCAGCCCCAGCATTTT
>many|TRBV6-1|TRBJ1-3|-
CASTWSSGNTIYF
TGTGCCAGCACCTGGAGCTCTGGAAACACCATATATTTT
>few|TRBV6-1|TRBJ1-6|-
CASNRASNSANSPLHF
TGTGCCAGCAACAGGGCGTCCAACTCCGCCAATTCACCCCTCCACTTT
>-|TRBV11-2|TRBJ2-1|TRBD2
CASSSILAGKGNEQFF
TGTGCCAGCAGCTCGATACTAGCGGGAAAGGGTAATGAGCAGTTCTTC
>-|TRBV27|TRBJ2-5|-
CASSLRGMETQYF
TGTGCCAGCAGTTTAAGGGGAATGGAGACCCAGTACTTC
>many|TRBV3-1|TRBJ2-5|TRBD2
CASSQGRSSGGETQYF
TGTGCCAGCAGCCAAGGCCGGAGTAGCGGGGGGGAGACCCAGTACTTC
>many|TRBV7-9|TRBJ1-2|-
CASSFPRLHHGQTHQPLYGYTF
TGTGCCAGCAGCTTTCCCAGGTTGCATCACGGTCAGACCCACCAACCACTCTATGGCTACACCTTC
>few|TRBV4-1|TRBJ2-3|TRBD2
CASSQEPPDALAGVSADTQYF
TGCGCCAGCAGCCAAGAACCCCCCGATGCTTTAGCGGGAGTAAGTGCAGATACGCAGTATTTT
>many|TRBV27|TRBJ1-5|-
CASSLSANFGGDANQPQHF
TGTGCCAGCAGTTTATCGGCGAATTTTGGGGGGGACGCGAATCAGCCCCAGCATTTT
>many|TRBV28|TRBJ2-2|TRBD1
CASSRTGGNTGELFF
TGTGCCAGCAGTCGGACAGGGGGGAACACCGGGGAGCTGTTTTTT
>many|TRBV5-6|TRBJ2-2|-
CASQLWGARGTGELFF
TGTGCCAGTCAGCTCTGGGGGGCCCGGGGGACCGGGGAGCTGTTTTTT
>-|TRBV7-8|TRBJ2-2|-
CASSRGWRDAGELFF
TGTGCCAGCAGCCGAGGATGGAGGGACGCCGGGGAGCTGTTTTTT
>many|TRBV12-3/TRBV12-4|TRBJ1-4|-
CASGHRDQNEKLFF
TGTGCCAGCGGTCATCGGGACCAGAATGAAAAACTGTTTTTT
>many|TRBV7-9|TRBJ1-2|TRBD1
CASSRDRVGGYTF
TGTGCCAGCAGCCGGGACAGGGTTGGTGGCTACACCTTC
>once|TRBV28|TRBJ2-2|-
CASITGPGTGELFF
TGTGCCAGCATCACGGGTCCTGGCACCGGGGAGCTGTTTTTT
>many|TRBV20-1|TRBJ1-4|-
CSARPTDATNEKLFF
TGCAGTGCTAGACCGACCGATGCAACTAATGAAAAACTGTTTTTT
>many|TRBV12-5|TRBJ2-1|TRBD2
CASGPGTSGSINEQFF
TGTGCTAGTGGTCCGGGGACTAGCGGGAGCATTAATGAGCAGTTCTTC
>few|TRBV9|TRBJ2-1|-
CASSILAQGNEQFF
TGTGCCAGCAGCATTCTAGCGCAAGGAAATGAGCAGTTCTTC
>many|TRBV7-9|TRBJ1-1|-
CASSLEDRISNTEAFF
TGTGCCAGCAGCTTAGAGGACCGGATATCGAACACTGAAGCTTTCTTT
>once|TRBV2|TRBJ2-3|-
CASRSVGGDTQYF
TGTGCCAGCAGGTCGGTGGGGGGAGATACGCAGTATTTT
>few|TRBV7-2|TRBJ2-4|TRBD2
CASSLRGFGSGRAGAKNIQYF
TGTGCCAGCAGCTTAAGGGGGTTTGGTAGCGGGAGGGCCGGGGCCAAAAACATTCAGTACTTC
>many|TRBV4-1|TRBJ1-5|-
CASRPRGGENQPQHF
TGCGCCAGCCGGCCGAGGGGGGGTGAGAATCAGCCCCAGCATTTT
>-|TRBV5-1|TRBJ2-1|TRBD1
CASSLGRTGGRGNEQFF
TGCGCCAGCAGCCTCGGCCGGACAGGGGGCAGAGGCAATGAGCAGTTCTTC
>few|TRBV10-3|TRBJ2-1|-
CAISEGVGGHNEQFF
TGTGCCATCAGTGAGGGAGTCGGGGGACACAATGAGCAGTTCTTC
>many|TRBV28|TRBJ2-1|-
CASSGGQRLYNEQFF
TGTGCCAGCAGTGGGGGCCAGCGGTTGTACAATGAGCAGTTCTTC
>many|TRBV5-1|TRBJ1-1|TRBD1
CASSAFAGTGNTEAFF
TGCGCCAGCAGCGCCTTTGCCGGGACAGGTAACACTGAAGCTTTCTTT
>many|TRBV7-6|TRBJ2-7|-
CASSPELTRAYEQYF
TGTGCCAGCAGCCCCGAGCTGACAAGAGCCTACGAGCAGTACTTC
>few|TRBV4-1|TRBJ2-2|TRBD1
CASSQRQGLYTGELFF
TGCGCCAGCAGCCAACGACAGGGGCTGTACACCGGGGAGCTGTTTTTT
>many|TRBV27|TRBJ2-1|TRBD1
CASSLMGQVSNEQFF
TGTGCCAGCAGTTTAATGGGACAGGTCAGTAATGAGCAGTTCTTC
>-|TRBV28|TRBJ2-1|-
CASSPRGASDWDNEQFF
TGTGCCAGCAGTCCCCGGGGGGCTAGCGATTGGGACAATGAGCAGTTCTTC
>few|TRBV6-2/TRBV6-3|TRBJ2-7|TRBD2
CASSYSGASGGLSVYEQYF
TGTGCCAGCAGTTACTCTGGGGCTAGCGGGGGGCTATCGGTCTACGAGCAGTACTTC
>many|TRBV12-3/TRBV12-4|TRBJ1-1|-
CASTIGLVNTEAFF
TGTGCCAGCACCATAGGACTGGTGAACACTGAAGCTTTCTTT
>many|TRBV20-1|TRBJ2-5|TRBD2
CSAPPGGSGGETQYF
TGCAGTGCTCCCCCGGGCGGGAGCGGGGGGGAGACCCAGTACTTC
>-|TRBV9|TRBJ2-1|TRBD2
CASSVGRVAGNNEQFF
TGTGCCAGCAGCGTAGGACGAGTAGCGGGAAACAATGAGCAGTTCTTC
>many|TRBV9|TRBJ1-2|-
CASSVAESNYGYTF
TGTGCCAGCAGCGTGGCCGAATCGAACTATGGCTACACCTTC